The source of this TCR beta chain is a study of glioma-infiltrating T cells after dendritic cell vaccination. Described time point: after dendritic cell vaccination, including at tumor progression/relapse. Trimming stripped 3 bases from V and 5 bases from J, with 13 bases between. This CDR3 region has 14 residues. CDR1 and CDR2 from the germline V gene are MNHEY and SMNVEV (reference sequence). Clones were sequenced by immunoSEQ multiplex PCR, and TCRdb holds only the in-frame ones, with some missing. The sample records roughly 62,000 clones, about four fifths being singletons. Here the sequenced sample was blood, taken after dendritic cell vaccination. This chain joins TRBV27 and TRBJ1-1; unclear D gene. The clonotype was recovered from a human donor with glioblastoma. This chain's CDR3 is CASSLAVAGTEAFF. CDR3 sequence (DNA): TGTGCCAGCAGTTTGGCGGTTGCGGGGACTGAAGCTTTCTTT.